The source of this T cell receptor beta chain is a study of T cells in Graves' hyperthyroidism and ophthalmopathy. Whole-study findings and limits: Peripheral blood also featured most of the thyroid clonotypes expanded above 0.001. The model predicted ophthalmopathy a median roughly six months before onset.

Ophthalmopathy patients had moderate-to-severe active disease, CAS ≥3, NOSPECS ≥4, and disease duration under 3 months. Diagnosis rested on symptoms, serum thyroxine and TRAb, thyroid ultrasound, and orbital computed tomography. At least ten counts were recorded for this clonotype. Its cognate antigen is unknown. Germline-derived CDR1 and CDR2 are MDHEN and SYDVKM. There are 17 residues in the CDR3. With 3 bases removed from V and 2 bases from J, the gap between germline ends came to 19 bases. RNA transcripts gave rise to amplified TCR beta CDR3 regions. RT-PCR in the first round (using the HTBI primer set) targeted the TCR CDR3. TCRdb itself ran the multiplex PCR reads through MiXCR, one entry per CDR3 protein. The top ten hold around 13% of the sample, which has approximately 690,000 distinct CDR3 sequences, 14% seen once.

The source is a woman between 45 and 60 years old with Graves' ophthalmopathy. The gene calls are TRBV28 and TRBJ1-2; D possibly corresponds to TRBD1 (5 bases). Sample: blood. The DNA for the CDR3 is TGTGCCAGCAGTTTTCCCCTCCCCGGGGGGAGAAACTATGGCTACACCTTC. It specifies CASSFPLPGGRNYGYTF.